The next 13 T cell receptor beta chains were all read from a single sample in a study of shared clonotypes between healthy human individuals. Sequencing used immunoSEQ multiplex PCR; TCRdb keeps in-frame clones, though not all of them. The sample includes approximately 530,000 clones, 90% to 97% of them seen just once. The sample was naive CD4+ T cells sorted from blood. The subset is: CD45RA+ positively selected. Receptors were obtained from a young woman in good health.

This clone has only a few counts. The chain employs TRBV28 and TRBJ1-5; D remains ambiguous. CDR1 MDHEN and CDR2 SYDVKM come from the germline V gene. V was cut by 1 base and J by 1 base, with 5 bases left in between. The CDR3 sequence is 14 residues long. CDR3 sequence: CASSLLRSNQPQHF. The CDR3 coding sequence is TGTGCCAGCAGTTTATTGAGGAGCAATCAGCCCCAGCATTTT.

The chain combines TRBV19 with TRBJ1-2; 7 bases agree with TRBD1. V gave up 7 bases and J gave up 5 bases; unmatched junction bases: 7. The germline CDR1 and CDR2 sequences are LNHDA and SQIVND (reference sequence). The CDR3 contains 13 residues. CDR3 region: CASTLTGAYGYTF. CDR3 coding DNA: TGTGCCAGTACCCTAACAGGGGCGTATGGCTACACCTTC. The variable domain in full, with the rest retrieved from reference TRBV19 and TRBJ1-2, is DGGITQSPKYLFRKEGQNVTLSCEQNLNHDAMYWYRQDPGQGLRLIYYSQIVNDFQKGDIAEGYSVSREKKESFPLTVTSAQKNPTAFYLCASTLTGAYGYTFGSGTRLTVV.

This clone was recorded once. The chain is built from TRBV19 and TRBJ1-5; D call uncertain. Per the germline V gene, CDR1 is LNHDA and CDR2 is SQIVND (reference sequence). V lost 6 bases to trimming and J lost 3 bases, with 18 bases between them. This CDR3 comprises 16 residues. The CDR3, as DNA: TGTGCCAGTAGATTCGGCCGGCAGGACTACAATCAGCCCCAGCATTTT. This sequence encodes CASRFGRQDYNQPQHF.

This clone was observed once. This rearrangement joins TRBV5-6 to TRBJ1-1, with D tentatively TRBD1 (6 bases). Trimming removed 0 bases at V and 4 bases at J, with 10 bases between. The CDR3 sequence is 14 residues long. Germline V gene sequence: CDR1 SGHDT, CDR2 YYEEEE. The DNA for the CDR3 is TGTGCCAGCAGCTTGGAGAGGGGGAGCACTGAAGCTTTCTTT. Protein sequence: CASSLERGSTEAFF.

This clone has only one observation. Different DNA sequences within this sample yield the same CDR3. The chain uses TRBV4-1 and TRBJ2-1, with TRBD1 identical over 11 bases. After removal of 2 bases from V and 7 bases from J, the junction contained 4 bases not matched to a gene. Germline loops: CDR1 MGHRA, CDR2 YSYEKL. The CDR3 runs 15 residues. This chain's CDR3 is CASSQTGTGGNEQFF. In nucleotides, the CDR3 is TGCGCCAGCAGCCAAACCGGGACAGGGGGTAATGAGCAGTTCTTC.

V gene TRBV10-2 combines with J gene TRBJ2-7, with 14 bases fitting TRBD2. After removal of 7 bases from V and 5 bases from J, the junction contained 10 bases not matched to a gene. Germline V gene lookup returns CDR1 WSHSY and CDR2 SAAADI. This CDR3 region has 16 residues. CDR3 residues: CASKGGLAGENDEQYF. The CDR3 DNA sequence: TGCGCCAGCAAGGGGGGACTAGCGGGAGAGAACGACGAGCAGTACTTC.

The rearrangement links TRBV27 to TRBJ1-1; 8 nucleotides line up with TRBD1. Germline lookup yields CDR1 MNHEY and CDR2 SMNVEV (reference sequence). The CDR3 runs to 13 residues. Trimming cost V 6 bases and J 4 bases; bases outside gene matches: 4. The CDR3 DNA reads as TGTGCCAGCAGCCCAGGACAGGGCACTGAAGCTTTCTTT. This translates into CASSPGQGTEAFF.

Written as DNA, the CDR3 is TGTGCCAGCTCATCCGGGACGCGGGTACCCGGGGAGCTGTTTTTT. Translation gives CASSSGTRVPGELFF. The V gene is TRBV18, the J gene TRBJ2-2; tentatively, D is TRBD1 or TRBD2 (5 bases each). V was clipped by 5 bases and J by 6 bases, with 16 bases between them. The germline gives CDR1 KGHSH, CDR2 LQKENI. The CDR3 contains 15 residues.

The chain recombines TRBV28 with TRBJ2-7, with D unresolved. This CDR3 comprises 12 residues. Trimming took off 6 bases at V and 6 bases at J, with 12 bases between the two ends. Germline V gene data show CDR1 as MDHEN and CDR2 as SYDVKM. This CDR3 reads CASSERITEQYF. CDR3 nucleotide sequence: TGTGCCAGCAGCGAACGTATTACCGAGCAGTACTTC.

This chain joins TRBV10-3 and TRBJ2-5, with unresolved D. Germline-derived CDR1 and CDR2 are ENHRY and SYGVKD. Trimming removed 6 bases at V and 4 bases at J, with 12 bases between. This CDR3 contains 13 residues. The CDR3 here is CAISPGWAETQYF. CDR3 sequence (DNA): TGTGCCATCAGCCCCGGTTGGGCAGAGACCCAGTACTTC.

The chain carries TRBV18 and TRBJ2-7; possibly TRBD1 or TRBD2 for D (5 bases each). Germline-derived CDR1 and CDR2 are KGHSH and LQKENI. The CDR3 totals 16 residues. V was pared by 0 bases and J by 7 bases, with 19 bases between. This chain's CDR3 is CASSPPGESVVVEQYF. The CDR3 DNA is TGTGCCAGCTCACCACCGGGGGAGTCGGTTGTAGTAGAGCAGTACTTC. Combining the CDR3 with reference TRBV18 and TRBJ2-7 gives the whole variable domain NAGVMQNPRHLVRRRGQEARLRCSPMKGHSHVYWYRQLPEEGLKFMVYLQKENIIDESGMPKERFSAEFPKEGPSILRIQQVVRGDSAAYFCASSPPGESVVVEQYFGPGTRLTVT.

V is TRBV7-6 and J is TRBJ2-3; 7 nucleotides agree with TRBD1. The V gene end was trimmed by 3 bases and the J gene end by 5 bases; junction bases not matched to a gene: 8. CDR1 SGHVS and CDR2 FNYEAQ come from the germline V gene. The CDR3 runs to 15 residues. The DNA of the CDR3 is TGTGCCAGCAGCTTCCGACAGGGAGAGGGAGATACGCAGTATTTT. It specifies CASSFRQGEGDTQYF.

The chain uses TRBV6-4 and TRBJ2-7; 10 bases line up with TRBD2. The germline gives CDR1 MRHNA, CDR2 SNTAGT. The CDR3 sequence is 13 residues long. Trimming removed 6 bases from V and 4 bases from J; junction bases left unmatched: 3. The CDR3: CASSRTSGYEQYF. For the CDR3, the DNA is TGTGCCAGCAGCCGGACTAGCGGATACGAGCAGTACTTC.